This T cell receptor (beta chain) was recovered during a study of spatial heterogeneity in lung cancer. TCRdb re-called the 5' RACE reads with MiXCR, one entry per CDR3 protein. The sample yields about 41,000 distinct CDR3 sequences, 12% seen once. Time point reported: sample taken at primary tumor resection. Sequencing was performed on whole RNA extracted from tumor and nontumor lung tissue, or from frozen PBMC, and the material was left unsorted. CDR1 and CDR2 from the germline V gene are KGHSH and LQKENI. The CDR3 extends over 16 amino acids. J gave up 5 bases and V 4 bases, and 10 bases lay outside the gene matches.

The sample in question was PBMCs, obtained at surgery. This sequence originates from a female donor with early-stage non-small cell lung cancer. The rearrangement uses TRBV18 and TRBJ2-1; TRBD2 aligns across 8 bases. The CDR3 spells CASSLPGTRTHNEQFF. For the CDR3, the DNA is TGTGCCAGCTCACTCCCCGGGACTAGAACCCACAATGAGCAGTTCTTC.